A selection of T cell receptor beta chains follows, all from one sample in a study of blood T cells in healthy people across ages. Via MiXCR, TCRdb re-called the 5' RACE reads, giving one row per CDR3 protein. Here the sample spans fewer than 900,000 distinct CDR3 sequences, around 40% being singletons. Specimen: blood. These TCRs come from a woman in her sixties or seventies in good health. Both conserved end residues are part of each CDR3. The D gene is left open where the match is weak. Only some rows state a clone size, as once, few, many or a class for expanded clones.

>TRBJ2-1|NA|many|TRBV25-1
TGTGCCACAGCGATGGGGGACGAGCAGTTCTTC
CATAMGDEQFF
>TRBJ2-5|TRBD1|few|TRBV19
TGTGCCAGTCTGGACAGGGGGTCGTACAATGAGCAGTACTTC
CASLDRGSYNEQYF
>TRBJ1-1|TRBD1|few|TRBV20-1
TGCAGTGCTAGTGGAGCGACAGGGTTCACTGAAGCTTTCTTT
CSASGATGFTEAFF
>TRBJ2-6|NA|NA|TRBV5-1
TGCGCCAGCAGCCTTTGGACAGTCTCCTCTGGGGCCAACGTCCTGACTTTC
CASSLWTVSSGANVLTF
>TRBJ1-4|NA|NA|TRBV3-1
TGTGCCAGCAGCCAAGGCGCACTGCTGTTTTTT
CASSQGALLFF
>TRBJ2-1|TRBD2|NA|TRBV20-1
TGCAGTGCTAGAGAGAGGGGATCAACTAGCGGGAGGAGGTTGAATGAGCAGTTCTTC
CSARERGSTSGRRLNEQFF
>TRBJ2-7|TRBD2|few|TRBV18
TGTGCCAGCTCACCAGCACTAGCGGGAGTCGGGCAGTACTTC
CASSPALAGVGQYF
>TRBJ2-7|NA|NA|TRBV6-2/TRBV6-3
TGTGCCAGCAGTGCCCACGACGGGACTCCCAGGTCCTACGAGCAGTACTTC
CASSAHDGTPRSYEQYF
>TRBJ1-1|NA|few|TRBV7-9
TGTGCCAGCAGCTTGGGTCCCCCCAACACTGAAGCTTTCTTT
CASSLGPPNTEAFF
>TRBJ1-1|NA|few|TRBV29-1
TGCAAGGCAGGTTGGGGCACTGAAGCTTTCTTT
CKAGWGTEAFF
>TRBJ1-2|NA|NA|TRBV4-3
TGCGCCAGCAGCCAAGATCCGGTGACAGTCATCCTTTCCCCGGGGGGCTACACCTTC
CASSQDPVTVILSPGGYTF
>TRBJ2-3|TRBD2|many|TRBV12-3/TRBV12-4
TGTGCCAGCAGTTCCACTAGCGGGAGGGCCGCAGATACGCAGTATTTT
CASSSTSGRAADTQYF
>TRBJ1-4|NA|many|TRBV3-1
TGTGCCAGCAGCCAAGAGGGACTGCCTGAAAAACTGTTTTTT
CASSQEGLPEKLFF
>TRBJ2-5|TRBD1|few|TRBV20-1
TGCAGTGCGAGGAACGCCGGACAGGGTTGGGAGACCCAGTACTTC
CSARNAGQGWETQYF
>TRBJ2-1|NA|NA|TRBV4-2
TGTGCCAGCAGCCAAGGACCAGTCAATGAGCAGTTCTTC
CASSQGPVNEQFF
>TRBJ2-6|NA|many|TRBV2
TGTGCCAGCAGTGAAGCGGCTTTCTCTGGGGCCAACGTCCTGACTTTC
CASSEAAFSGANVLTF
>TRBJ2-3|NA|many|TRBV20-1
TGCAGTGCTAGACAAAGCGCAGATACGCAGTATTTT
CSARQSADTQYF
>TRBJ2-4|NA|many|TRBV11-1
TGTGCCAGCAGCTCTGGAAATCTAGCCAAAAACATTCAGTACTTC
CASSSGNLAKNIQYF
>TRBJ2-7|TRBD1|NA|TRBV7-9
TGTGCCAGCAGCGAACAGGGGGCACAACGCGAGCAGTACTTC
CASSEQGAQREQYF
>TRBJ2-1|TRBD2|NA|TRBV2
TGTGCCAGCCGGCCGGGACTAGTGGGGGGGGAGCAGTTCTTC
CASRPGLVGGEQFF
>TRBJ2-1|NA|NA|TRBV6-1
TGTGCCAACAGGGAGGGACTCCTCTCCTACAATGAGCAGTTCTTC
CANREGLLSYNEQFF
>TRBJ2-1|NA|NA|TRBV14
TGTGCCAGCAGCCCTCGGCAGAGCTCCTACAATGAGCAGTTCTTC
CASSPRQSSYNEQFF
>TRBJ2-3|TRBD2|NA|TRBV5-1
TGCGCCAGCAGGTTCCGGGGGGATGGAGATACGCAGTATTTT
CASRFRGDGDTQYF
>TRBJ2-7|NA|NA|TRBV7-9
TGTGCCAGCCAGTCCGTCTACGAGCAGTACTTC
CASQSVYEQYF
>TRBJ2-5|NA|NA|TRBV27
TGTGCCAGCAGTTTATCGTTCCGGGGGGCGCAAGAGACCCAGTACTTC
CASSLSFRGAQETQYF
>TRBJ2-7|NA|NA|TRBV20-1
TGCAGTGCTAGAGATGCCCAGGGATGGGCGCACGAGCAGTACTTC
CSARDAQGWAHEQYF
>TRBJ1-2|NA|NA|TRBV28
TGTGCCAGCAGTTTACAGACGAGTTACGCGGGTGGCTACACCTTC
CASSLQTSYAGGYTF
>TRBJ2-5|TRBD2|few|TRBV2
TGTGCCAGCAGTGGAGGAGCGGGGGACCAAGAGACCCAGTACTTC
CASSGGAGDQETQYF
>TRBJ2-7|NA|few|TRBV4-2
TGTGCCAGCAGCCAGCTCATGGCCGTGGGCGAGCAGTACTTC
CASSQLMAVGEQYF
>TRBJ2-5|TRBD1|NA|TRBV28
TGTGCCAGCAGTATCCCGGGACAGGGCCCCCGCGAGACCCAGTACTTC
CASSIPGQGPRETQYF
>TRBJ2-3|NA|few|TRBV20-1
TGCAGTGCAAAGGCGGGCACAGATACGCAGTATTTT
CSAKAGTDTQYF
>TRBJ2-3|TRBD2|NA|TRBV2
TGTGCCAGCAACTTTGGACTAGGGACGCAGTATTTT
CASNFGLGTQYF
>TRBJ2-6|NA|few|TRBV9
TGTGCCAGCAGCGCACGGGGCGGATACTCTGGGGCCAACGTCCTGACTTTC
CASSARGGYSGANVLTF
>TRBJ2-4|NA|few|TRBV9
TGTGCCAGCAGCCCCTGGAGGGGGAGCATTCAGTACTTC
CASSPWRGSIQYF
>TRBJ1-1|NA|NA|TRBV30
TGTGCCTGGATCCTAGCCGGGGGAACCCCTGAAGCTTTCTTT
CAWILAGGTPEAFF
>TRBJ2-5|TRBD1|NA|TRBV7-7
TGTGCCAGCAGCATAGGTATTGGACAGGGCCGAGAGACCCAGTACTTC
CASSIGIGQGRETQYF
>TRBJ1-5|NA|NA|TRBV21-1
TGTGCCAGCAGCAAAGAGGTAAGGGACACCAATCAGCCCCAGCATTTT
CASSKEVRDTNQPQHF
>TRBJ2-6|NA|NA|TRBV7-9
TGTGTCAGCAGCTTAGCACTCTCTGGGGCCAACGTCCTGACTTTC
CVSSLALSGANVLTF